The T cell receptor (beta chain) described here comes from a study of CD8+CD57+ T cells in acquired aplastic anemia. Turning to the study itself: Yields of DNA that came from sorted CD4+ and CD8+ cells averaged around 3 ug.

Study-level points and caveats: Both patients and controls carried the same twenty-nine CD8+ CDR3 sequences. No significant patient-versus-control difference appeared in CD8+ Simpson's diversity.

V was pared by 4 bases and J by 7 bases, with 18 bases between. Germline V gene lookup returns CDR1 SGHDT and CDR2 YYEEEE. The CDR3 sequence is 15 residues long. Investigators profiled TCR beta VDJ and CDR3 from genomic DNA template. TCRdb independently ran MiXCR on the reads; one entry per CDR3 protein. Of some 220,000 distinct CDR3 sequences listed, 30% to 40% are singletons. In its sample, this clonotype was seen a few times. What it recognizes is unknown. The sequenced material came from sorted CD4+, CD8+, or CD8+CD57+ T cells (not recorded which) from PBMCs. The V call is TRBV5-6, the J call TRBJ1-3; D uncertain. This TCR derives from a human donor in good health, serving as a control. The CDR3 nucleotides are TGTGCCAGCAGCGCGGCGGGTGACTTTGGGAACACCATATATTTT. Amino acid sequence: CASSAAGDFGNTIYF.